This T cell receptor (beta chain) was profiled in a study of blood T cell repertoires in COVID-19. The CDR3 consists of 15 residues. CDR1 and CDR2 from the germline V gene are SGHTA and FQGNSA. With V trimmed by 3 bases and J by 3 bases, 4 bases remained unmatched. In the original workflow: Estimates of nucleated cell counts were drawn from the amplification of reference gene primers. Clones were sequenced by immunoSEQ multiplex PCR, and TCRdb holds only the in-frame ones, with some missing. The D gene and trimming were derived from the DNA, and the V and J assignments and clone size from that table. The sample contains roughly 130,000 clones, roughly four fifths of which appear only once.

The clonotype was recovered from a man older than 75 with acute or convalescent COVID-19. The sequenced material came from peripheral blood. The chain uses TRBV7-2 and TRBJ1-5, with 8 nucleotides matching TRBD1. The DNA for the CDR3 is TGTGCCAGCAGCTTTACAGGGGGAAACAATCAGCCCCAGCATTTT. It is translated as CASSFTGGNNQPQHF.